What follows is one TCR beta chain and its context. The target antigen is unknown. The TCR beta profiling, which covered VDJ combination and CDR3 sequence, was carried out using genomic DNA as the template. Using its own MiXCR run on the reads, TCRdb lists one record per CDR3 protein. The table has about 220,000 distinct CDR3 sequences, approximately 35% seen once. This sample was included in a study of CD8+CD57+ T cells in acquired aplastic anemia. Study-wide background: Sorted CD4+ and CD8+ cell DNA averaged around 3 ug. Read counts for CD4+ cells (from healthy donors) averaged about 10.8 million. Findings of the study overall: Shared by patients and controls, just under 30 CD8+ CDR3s were abundant in patients. Patients were compared with controls for CD8+ Simpson's diversity, and no significant difference emerged.

Sequenced sample: sorted CD4+, CD8+, or CD8+CD57+ T cells (not recorded which) from PBMCs. The clonotype comes from a human donor in good health, serving as a control.

In DNA form, the CDR3 reads TGTGCCAGCAGTGAGGCGACAGCCTACGAGCAGTACTTC. Translated, it gives CASSEATAYEQYF. The chain carries TRBV25-1 and TRBJ2-7; possibly TRBD1 for D (5 bases). V lost 3 bases, J lost 2 bases, and 8 bases lay in between. Germline V gene sequence: CDR1 MGHDK, CDR2 SYGVNS. The CDR3 has 13 residues.